Listed below are T cell receptor beta chains from one sample, sequenced in a study of patients and donors after allogeneic stem cell transplantation. TCRdb passed the RT-PCR reads through MiXCR, listing each CDR3 protein once. The sample holds about 100,000 distinct CDR3 sequences, roughly 37% seen once. The sample taken for sequencing was blood, either unsorted or a sorted T cell fraction (not recorded which). The source is a human donor who was either an allogeneic HSCT recipient or a stem cell or donor lymphocyte infusion donor (not recorded which). It is not recorded whose cells these are; they may come from a transplant donor. The CDR3 runs from the conserved cysteine through the conserved F or W. D genes are given only for firm matches. Size is omitted from some rows. Given values are once, few, many or a class for expanded clones.

length: 12; D: TRBD1; J: TRBJ2-2; size: NA; V: TRBV12-3/TRBV12-4; DNA: TGTGCCAGCACCGGGACAGGGTGGGAGCTGTTTTTT; CDR3: CASTGTGWELFF
length: 16; D: NA; J: TRBJ1-1; size: NA; V: TRBV28; DNA: TGTGCCAGCAGTTTAAAGCGAGGGATTAAGGACACTGAAGCTTTCTTT; CDR3: CASSLKRGIKDTEAFF
length: 13; D: NA; J: TRBJ2-1; size: NA; V: TRBV7-9; DNA: TGTGCCAGCAGCTTTTTATGGGTCGATGAGCAGTTCTTC; CDR3: CASSFLWVDEQFF
length: 20; D: TRBD2; J: TRBJ2-1; size: NA; V: TRBV7-9; DNA: TGTGCCAGCAGCCCAGAAGGGCTAGCGGGAGTAGGTGGTCGTAGCAATGAGCAGTTCTTC; CDR3: CASSPEGLAGVGGRSNEQFF
length: 15; D: NA; J: TRBJ2-1; size: NA; V: TRBV24-1; DNA: TGTGCCACCAGTGATTTGCGGACTGGGGGGAATGAGCAGTTCTTC; CDR3: CATSDLRTGGNEQFF
length: 14; D: TRBD1; J: TRBJ2-2; size: NA; V: TRBV11-2; DNA: TGTGCCAGCAGCCCCGGACAGGGCACCGGGGAGCTGTTTTTT; CDR3: CASSPGQGTGELFF
length: 15; D: NA; J: TRBJ1-1; size: many; V: TRBV4-3; DNA: TGCGCCAGCAGCCAAGAATGGGGCAGGGGCACTGAAGCTTTCTTT; CDR3: CASSQEWGRGTEAFF
length: 14; D: NA; J: TRBJ1-6; size: few; V: TRBV3-1; DNA: TGTGCCAGCAGCCAAGGGTACCATAATTCACCCCTCCACTTT; CDR3: CASSQGYHNSPLHF
length: 15; D: NA; J: TRBJ2-7; size: few; V: TRBV27; DNA: TGTGCCAGCAGTCCTTACAGTGATTTATCCTACGAGCAGTACTTC; CDR3: CASSPYSDLSYEQYF
length: 14; D: NA; J: TRBJ2-2; size: NA; V: TRBV5-1; DNA: TGCGCCAGCAGCTTAAACTATGTCACCGGGGAGCTGTTTTTT; CDR3: CASSLNYVTGELFF
length: 12; D: NA; J: TRBJ1-1; size: many; V: TRBV12-3/TRBV12-4; DNA: TGTGCCAGCAGTTTTAGGGACATTGAAGCTTTCTTT; CDR3: CASSFRDIEAFF
length: 15; D: TRBD2; J: TRBJ2-1; size: NA; V: TRBV7-2; DNA: TGTGCCAGCAGCTCGGGACTACAGACCTACAATGAGCAGTTCTTC; CDR3: CASSSGLQTYNEQFF
length: 13; D: NA; J: TRBJ2-3; size: few; V: TRBV27; DNA: TGTGCCAGCAGTTTATCGATAATAGATACGCAGTATTTT; CDR3: CASSLSIIDTQYF
length: 16; D: NA; J: TRBJ1-3; size: NA; V: TRBV5-1; DNA: TGCGCCAGCAGCTTGGGAAGGGAAAGCTCTGGAAACACCATATATTTT; CDR3: CASSLGRESSGNTIYF
length: 14; D: NA; J: TRBJ1-1; size: NA; V: TRBV5-1; DNA: TGCGCCAGCAGAACGGGAACCATGAACACTGAAGCTTTCTTT; CDR3: CASRTGTMNTEAFF
length: 14; D: TRBD1; J: TRBJ1-1; size: NA; V: TRBV6-2/TRBV6-3; DNA: TGTGCCAGCAGCTCAGGGGGGGTGAACACTGAAGCTTTCTTT; CDR3: CASSSGGVNTEAFF
length: 14; D: NA; J: TRBJ2-3; size: NA; V: TRBV7-6; DNA: TGTGCCAGCAGCTTAAAAGCTAGCACAGATACGCAGTATTTT; CDR3: CASSLKASTDTQYF
length: 13; D: NA; J: TRBJ2-7; size: NA; V: TRBV27; DNA: TGTGCCAGCAGTTTCTACCTCGGCTACGAGCAGTACTTC; CDR3: CASSFYLGYEQYF
length: 12; D: NA; J: TRBJ1-6; size: NA; V: TRBV7-6; DNA: TGTGCCAGCAGCACCGGGAATTCACCCCTCCACTTT; CDR3: CASSTGNSPLHF
length: 14; D: TRBD1; J: TRBJ1-2; size: NA; V: TRBV6-1; DNA: TGTGCCAGCAATCTCGACAGGGTTTTCTATGGCTACACCTTC; CDR3: CASNLDRVFYGYTF
length: 15; D: NA; J: TRBJ2-1; size: NA; V: TRBV6-5; DNA: TGTGCCAGCAGTTACTACCCCAGCTCCTACAATGAGCAGTTCTTC; CDR3: CASSYYPSSYNEQFF
length: 18; D: NA; J: TRBJ2-1; size: few; V: TRBV7-9; DNA: TGTGCCAGCAGCTTAGGCGGGGCGAACCGTATCTCCTACAATGAGCAGTTCTTC; CDR3: CASSLGGANRISYNEQFF
length: 11; D: TRBD1; J: TRBJ1-4; size: NA; V: TRBV28; DNA: TGTGCCAGCAGTTCCCGGGACAGTCCGTTTTTT; CDR3: CASSSRDSPFF
length: 15; D: TRBD2; J: TRBJ2-5; size: few; V: TRBV28; DNA: TGTGCCAGCAGTTTAGGGCGCGGGAGTGGAGAGACCCAGTACTTC; CDR3: CASSLGRGSGETQYF
length: 13; D: NA; J: TRBJ2-1; size: NA; V: TRBV9; DNA: TGTGCCAGCAGCTTCCCCCCGGGAGATGAGCAGTTCTTC; CDR3: CASSFPPGDEQFF